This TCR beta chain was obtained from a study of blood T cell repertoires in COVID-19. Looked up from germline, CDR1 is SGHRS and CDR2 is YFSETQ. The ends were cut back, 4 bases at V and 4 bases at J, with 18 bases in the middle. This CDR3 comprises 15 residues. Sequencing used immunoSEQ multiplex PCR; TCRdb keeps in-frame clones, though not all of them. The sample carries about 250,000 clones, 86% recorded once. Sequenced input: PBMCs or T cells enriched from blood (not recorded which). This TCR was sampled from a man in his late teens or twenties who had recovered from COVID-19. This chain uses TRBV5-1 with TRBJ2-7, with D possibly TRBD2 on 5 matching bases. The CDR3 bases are TGCGCCAGCAGCCTGTCCGTCGGTGGCGGGTACGAGCAGTACTTC. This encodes CASSLSVGGGYEQYF.